The rows below give T cell receptor beta chains drawn from one sample of a study of post-analysis software for immune sequencing data. TCRdb recomputed calls from the PCR reads with MiXCR, one row per CDR3 protein. The repertoire consists of roughly 800,000 distinct CDR3 sequences, with about 50% occurring once and the leading ten covering 4.6%. The sequencing sample was made of blood. Receptor source: a girl between 10 and 17 years old with multiple sclerosis. The CDR3 runs from the conserved cysteine through the conserved F or W. A D gene is named only where the DNA matches it firmly. Rows may omit the clone size; those that give it use once, few, many or a size class.

d_gene	v_gene	abundance	j_gene	CDR3aa	CDR3nt
.	TRBV29-1	.	TRBJ2-7	CSVEDRIGPSSYEQYF	TGCAGCGTTGAAGATCGAATCGGTCCCAGCTCCTACGAGCAGTACTTC
TRBD2	TRBV29-1	.	TRBJ2-3	CSVFWRGVGDTQYF	TGCAGCGTCTTTTGGCGGGGGGTCGGAGATACGCAGTATTTT
.	TRBV27	.	TRBJ2-7	CASSHTRFSYEQYF	TGTGCCAGCAGCCACACCAGGTTCTCCTACGAGCAGTACTTC
TRBD2	TRBV3-1	.	TRBJ2-1	CASSHERELVHNEQFF	TGTGCCAGCAGCCATGAGCGGGAGCTAGTACACAATGAGCAGTTCTTC
TRBD2	TRBV20-1	few	TRBJ2-1	CSATHSGSGQFF	TGCAGTGCTACGCATAGCGGGAGCGGGCAGTTCTTC
.	TRBV4-1	few	TRBJ2-1	CASSQEQGRGYEQFF	TGCGCCAGCAGCCAAGAGCAGGGAAGGGGGTATGAGCAGTTCTTC
.	TRBV2	.	TRBJ2-6	CASSPLETASLANVLTF	TGTGCCAGCAGTCCACTTGAGACAGCCTCATTAGCCAACGTCCTGACTTTC
TRBD1	TRBV29-1	.	TRBJ2-1	CSVEGNLGQGPYNEQFF	TGCAGCGTTGAAGGCAATCTAGGACAGGGGCCTTACAATGAGCAGTTCTTC
TRBD1	TRBV4-1	.	TRBJ1-2	CASSQNGTGVYYGYTF	TGCGCCAGCAGCCAAAACGGGACAGGGGTTTACTATGGCTACACCTTC
TRBD1	TRBV29-1	.	TRBJ1-2	CSVDTGGHYGYTF	TGCAGCGTTGATACAGGGGGGCACTATGGCTACACCTTC
.	TRBV13	.	TRBJ1-2	CASSFPPGGGPYGYTF	TGTGCCAGCAGCTTCCCCCCGGGAGGCGGGCCCTATGGCTACACCTTC
TRBD2	TRBV6-5	few	TRBJ2-3	CASSYSRLAGEHTQYF	TGTGCCAGCAGTTACTCCCGACTAGCGGGAGAGCATACGCAGTATTTT
TRBD1	TRBV5-1	.	TRBJ2-1	CASRLGGRILYNEQFF	TGCGCCAGCAGGTTAGGGGGCCGTATATTATACAATGAGCAGTTCTTC
.	TRBV15	.	TRBJ2-6	CATSRDVEKRRSSGANVLTF	TGTGCCACCAGCAGAGATGTAGAGAAGCGGAGGAGCTCTGGGGCCAACGTCCTGACTTTC
.	TRBV11-3	.	TRBJ2-2	CASSADGTYGELFF	TGTGCCAGCAGCGCCGACGGGACATACGGGGAGCTGTTTTTT
.	TRBV25-1	.	TRBJ2-7	CASSVSKLGRSSYEQYF	TGTGCCAGCAGTGTTTCTAAATTGGGCAGGAGCTCCTACGAGCAGTACTTC
TRBD1	TRBV20-1	.	TRBJ1-4	CSASPSRGSRATNEKLFF	TGCAGTGCTAGTCCCTCCAGGGGGTCGAGAGCAACTAATGAAAAACTGTTTTTT
.	TRBV27	.	TRBJ2-7	CASSRGDTTYEQYF	TGTGCCAGCAGTAGGGGGGACACAACCTACGAGCAGTACTTC
TRBD2	TRBV4-1	.	TRBJ2-4	CASSPLGRGHKNIQYF	TGCGCCAGCAGCCCCTTGGGGAGGGGCCACAAAAACATTCAGTACTTC
.	TRBV9	.	TRBJ2-5	CASSVAAERGTQYF	TGTGCCAGCAGCGTTGCGGCGGAAAGAGGGACCCAGTACTTC
.	TRBV10-1	once	TRBJ2-1	CASSASRHSYNEQFF	TGCGCCAGCAGTGCGTCGCGGCATTCCTACAATGAGCAGTTCTTC
TRBD2	TRBV29-1	.	TRBJ2-1	CSVRTSGSYNEQFF	TGCAGCGTTCGGACTAGCGGCTCCTACAATGAGCAGTTCTTC
TRBD1	TRBV9	.	TRBJ2-1	CASRDGQGTNEQFF	TGTGCCAGCAGGGATGGACAGGGAACCAATGAGCAGTTCTTC
TRBD1	TRBV7-2	few	TRBJ1-2	CASSTRTGDYGYTF	TGTGCCAGCAGCACCCGGACAGGGGACTATGGCTACACCTTC
.	TRBV15	once	TRBJ2-7	CATSRDPQDPYEQYF	TGTGCCACCAGCAGAGATCCCCAGGACCCCTACGAGCAGTACTTC
.	TRBV12-5	.	TRBJ2-6	CASAPRLTGANVLTF	TGTGCTAGTGCCCCAAGGTTGACTGGGGCCAACGTCCTGACTTTC
.	TRBV5-1	.	TRBJ1-2	CASSLSTEDYGYTF	TGCGCCAGCAGCTTGTCGACAGAAGACTATGGCTACACCTTC
.	TRBV5-1	.	TRBJ2-5	CASSPQTDQETQYF	TGCGCCAGCAGCCCCCAGACGGACCAAGAGACCCAGTACTTC
.	TRBV6-2/TRBV6-3	.	TRBJ1-5	CASSYSTPDVMVQHF	TGTGCCAGCAGTTACTCGACACCCGACGTTATGGTCCAGCATTTT
.	TRBV7-3	.	TRBJ2-2	CASSLSQVTRDTGELFF	TGTGCCAGCAGCTTATCTCAGGTTACTAGGGACACCGGGGAGCTGTTTTTT
.	TRBV5-1	.	TRBJ2-7	CASSLVSSKSSYEQYF	TGCGCCAGCAGCTTGGTCTCTTCTAAGAGCTCCTACGAGCAGTACTTC
.	TRBV29-1	few	TRBJ1-1	CSVDGRQTMNTEAFF	TGCAGCGTTGATGGTAGACAGACCATGAACACTGAAGCTTTCTTT
.	TRBV6-5	few	TRBJ2-3	CASSRRRAGSTDTQYF	TGTGCCAGCAGCCGACGGAGAGCGGGTAGCACAGATACGCAGTATTTT
TRBD2	TRBV4-2	once	TRBJ2-5	CASSQGGLAGGGETQYF	TGTGCCAGCAGCCAAGGGGGCTTAGCGGGGGGTGGGGAGACCCAGTACTTC
TRBD1	TRBV5-1	.	TRBJ2-1	CASSSTPGQGYPDEQFF	TGCGCCAGCAGCTCCACCCCGGGACAGGGCTATCCGGATGAGCAGTTCTTC
.	TRBV6-4	.	TRBJ2-3	CASSNPDTQYF	TGTGCCAGCAGTAATCCAGATACGCAGTATTTT
.	TRBV12-5	.	TRBJ2-1	CASGRGDPGYNEQFF	TGTGCTAGTGGCAGGGGGGATCCGGGGTACAATGAGCAGTTCTTC
.	TRBV7-9	.	TRBJ1-5	CASSRVLNRAGGDQPQHF	TGTGCCAGCAGCCGCGTTTTAAACAGGGCCGGGGGGGATCAGCCCCAGCATTTT
TRBD1	TRBV20-1	.	TRBJ2-3	CSAREGTGADTQYF	TGCAGTGCTCGAGAAGGGACAGGGGCAGATACGCAGTATTTT
.	TRBV5-6	.	TRBJ2-5	CASSSLLTAQETQYF	TGTGCCAGCAGCTCTTTATTGACAGCACAAGAGACCCAGTACTTC
.	TRBV5-6	.	TRBJ2-5	CASSLLRQGGQETQYF	TGTGCCAGCAGCTTGCTCCGACAGGGAGGACAGGAGACCCAGTACTTC
TRBD2	TRBV3-1	.	TRBJ2-5	CASSRREGPKTQYF	TGTGCCAGCAGCCGGCGGGAGGGCCCCAAGACCCAGTACTTC
.	TRBV13	.	TRBJ2-3	CASSQTHLRDTQYF	TGTGCCAGCAGCCAAACCCACCTTCGGGATACGCAGTATTTT
.	TRBV5-1	.	TRBJ2-1	CASELTGKDEQFF	TGCGCCAGCGAGCTTACCGGGAAGGATGAGCAGTTCTTC
.	TRBV7-8	few	TRBJ1-5	CASSLAASAYSNQPQHF	TGTGCCAGCAGCTTAGCGGCGTCGGCTTATAGCAATCAGCCCCAGCATTTT
TRBD1	TRBV7-9	.	TRBJ2-4	CASSGRDRTYGQYF	TGTGCCAGCAGCGGCCGGGACAGGACCTATGGGCAGTACTTC